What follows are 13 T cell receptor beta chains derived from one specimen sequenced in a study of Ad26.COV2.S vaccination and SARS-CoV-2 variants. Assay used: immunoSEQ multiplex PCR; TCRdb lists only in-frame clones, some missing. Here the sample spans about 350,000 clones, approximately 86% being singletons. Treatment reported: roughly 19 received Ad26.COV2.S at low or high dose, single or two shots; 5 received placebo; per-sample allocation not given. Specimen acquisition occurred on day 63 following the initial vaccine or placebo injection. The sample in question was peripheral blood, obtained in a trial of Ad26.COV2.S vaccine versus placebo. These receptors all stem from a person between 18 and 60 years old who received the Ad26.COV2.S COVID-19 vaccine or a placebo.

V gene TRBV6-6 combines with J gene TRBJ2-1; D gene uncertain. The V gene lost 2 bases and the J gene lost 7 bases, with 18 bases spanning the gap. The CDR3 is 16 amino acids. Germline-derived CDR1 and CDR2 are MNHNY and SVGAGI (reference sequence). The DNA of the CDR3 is TGTGCCAGCAGTTACCCGGTAGCAGGTTCGTGGAATGAGCAGTTCTTC. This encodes CASSYPVAGSWNEQFF.

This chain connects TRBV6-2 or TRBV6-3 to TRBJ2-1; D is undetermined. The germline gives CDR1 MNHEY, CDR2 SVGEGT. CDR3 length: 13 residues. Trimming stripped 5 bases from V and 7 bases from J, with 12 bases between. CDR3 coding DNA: TGTGCCAGCAGTACCCTCTCGGTGAATGAGCAGTTCTTC. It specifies CASSTLSVNEQFF.

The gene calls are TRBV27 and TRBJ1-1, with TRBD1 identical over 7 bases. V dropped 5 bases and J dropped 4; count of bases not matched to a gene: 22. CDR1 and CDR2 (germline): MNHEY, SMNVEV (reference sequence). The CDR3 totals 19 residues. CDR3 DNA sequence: TGTGCCAGCAGTAAGCACCGGGACAGCTATGAATCGCCGGGCACTGAAGCTTTCTTT. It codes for CASSKHRDSYESPGTEAFF.

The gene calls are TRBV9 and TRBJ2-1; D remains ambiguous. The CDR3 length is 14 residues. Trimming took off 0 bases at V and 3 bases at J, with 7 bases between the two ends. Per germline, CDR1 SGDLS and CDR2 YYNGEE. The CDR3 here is CASSVEWGYNEQFF. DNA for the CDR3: TGTGCCAGCAGCGTAGAGTGGGGCTACAATGAGCAGTTCTTC.

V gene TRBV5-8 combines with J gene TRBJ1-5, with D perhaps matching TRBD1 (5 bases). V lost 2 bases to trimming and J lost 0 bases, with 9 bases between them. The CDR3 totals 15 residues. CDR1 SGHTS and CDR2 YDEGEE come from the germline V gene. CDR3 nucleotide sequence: TGTGCCAGCAGCTTATCGGGGGATAGCAATCAGCCCCAGCATTTT. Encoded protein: CASSLSGDSNQPQHF.

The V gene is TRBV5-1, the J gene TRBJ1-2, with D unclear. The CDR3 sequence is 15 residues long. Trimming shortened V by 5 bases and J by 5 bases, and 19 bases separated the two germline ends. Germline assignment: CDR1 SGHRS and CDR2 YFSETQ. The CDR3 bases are TGCGCCAGCAGACCTCGGGCAAGCGACGGGTATGGCTACACCTTC. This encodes CASRPRASDGYGYTF.

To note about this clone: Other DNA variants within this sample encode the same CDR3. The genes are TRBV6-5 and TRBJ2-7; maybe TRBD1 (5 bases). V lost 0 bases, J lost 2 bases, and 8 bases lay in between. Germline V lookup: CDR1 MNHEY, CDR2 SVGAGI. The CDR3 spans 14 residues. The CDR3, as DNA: TGTGCCAGCAGTTACTCTAAAGGGGCCTACGAGCAGTACTTC. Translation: CASSYSKGAYEQYF.

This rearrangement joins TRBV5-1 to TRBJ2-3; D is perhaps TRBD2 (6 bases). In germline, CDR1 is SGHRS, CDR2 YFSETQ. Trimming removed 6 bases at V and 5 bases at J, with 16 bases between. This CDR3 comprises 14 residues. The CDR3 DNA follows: TGCGCCAGCACGGCGGCGGGGTATAGAGATACGCAGTATTTT. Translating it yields CASTAAGYRDTQYF.

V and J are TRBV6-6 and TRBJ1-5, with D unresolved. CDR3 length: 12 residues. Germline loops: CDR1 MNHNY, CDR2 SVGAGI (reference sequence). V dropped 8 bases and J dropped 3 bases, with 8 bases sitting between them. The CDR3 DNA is TGTGCCAGCGGGAGATTCAATCAGCCCCAGCATTTT. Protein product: CASGRFNQPQHF.

The CDR3 reads CASSPGQEETQYF. The CDR3 DNA reads TGTGCCAGCAGCCCCGGACAGGAAGAGACCCAGTACTTC. The chain has TRBV11-2 and TRBJ2-5, with TRBD1 identical over 7 bases. The V gene's germline CDR1 is SGHAT and CDR2 FQNNGV. After removal of 5 bases from V and 3 bases from J, the junction contained 3 bases not matched to a gene. The CDR3 length is 13 residues.

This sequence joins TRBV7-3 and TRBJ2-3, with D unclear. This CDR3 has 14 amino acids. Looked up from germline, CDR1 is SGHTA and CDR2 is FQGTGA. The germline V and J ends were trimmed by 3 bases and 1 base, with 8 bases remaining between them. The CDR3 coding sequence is TGTGCCAGCAGCTTTAGCCAAGGCACAGATACGCAGTATTTT. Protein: CASSFSQGTDTQYF.

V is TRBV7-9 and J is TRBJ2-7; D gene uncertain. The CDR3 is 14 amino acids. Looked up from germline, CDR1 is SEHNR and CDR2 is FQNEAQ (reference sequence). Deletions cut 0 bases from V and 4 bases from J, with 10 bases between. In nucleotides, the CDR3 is TGTGCCAGCAGCTTAGCCGGATCGGGTTACGAGCAGTACTTC. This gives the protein CASSLAGSGYEQYF.

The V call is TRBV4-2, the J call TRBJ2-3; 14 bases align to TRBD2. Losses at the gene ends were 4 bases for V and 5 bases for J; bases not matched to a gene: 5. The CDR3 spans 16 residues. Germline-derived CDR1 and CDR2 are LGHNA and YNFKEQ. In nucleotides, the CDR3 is TGTGCCAGCAGCCCTGGGACTAGCGGGAGTGGAGATACGCAGTATTTT. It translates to CASSPGTSGSGDTQYF.